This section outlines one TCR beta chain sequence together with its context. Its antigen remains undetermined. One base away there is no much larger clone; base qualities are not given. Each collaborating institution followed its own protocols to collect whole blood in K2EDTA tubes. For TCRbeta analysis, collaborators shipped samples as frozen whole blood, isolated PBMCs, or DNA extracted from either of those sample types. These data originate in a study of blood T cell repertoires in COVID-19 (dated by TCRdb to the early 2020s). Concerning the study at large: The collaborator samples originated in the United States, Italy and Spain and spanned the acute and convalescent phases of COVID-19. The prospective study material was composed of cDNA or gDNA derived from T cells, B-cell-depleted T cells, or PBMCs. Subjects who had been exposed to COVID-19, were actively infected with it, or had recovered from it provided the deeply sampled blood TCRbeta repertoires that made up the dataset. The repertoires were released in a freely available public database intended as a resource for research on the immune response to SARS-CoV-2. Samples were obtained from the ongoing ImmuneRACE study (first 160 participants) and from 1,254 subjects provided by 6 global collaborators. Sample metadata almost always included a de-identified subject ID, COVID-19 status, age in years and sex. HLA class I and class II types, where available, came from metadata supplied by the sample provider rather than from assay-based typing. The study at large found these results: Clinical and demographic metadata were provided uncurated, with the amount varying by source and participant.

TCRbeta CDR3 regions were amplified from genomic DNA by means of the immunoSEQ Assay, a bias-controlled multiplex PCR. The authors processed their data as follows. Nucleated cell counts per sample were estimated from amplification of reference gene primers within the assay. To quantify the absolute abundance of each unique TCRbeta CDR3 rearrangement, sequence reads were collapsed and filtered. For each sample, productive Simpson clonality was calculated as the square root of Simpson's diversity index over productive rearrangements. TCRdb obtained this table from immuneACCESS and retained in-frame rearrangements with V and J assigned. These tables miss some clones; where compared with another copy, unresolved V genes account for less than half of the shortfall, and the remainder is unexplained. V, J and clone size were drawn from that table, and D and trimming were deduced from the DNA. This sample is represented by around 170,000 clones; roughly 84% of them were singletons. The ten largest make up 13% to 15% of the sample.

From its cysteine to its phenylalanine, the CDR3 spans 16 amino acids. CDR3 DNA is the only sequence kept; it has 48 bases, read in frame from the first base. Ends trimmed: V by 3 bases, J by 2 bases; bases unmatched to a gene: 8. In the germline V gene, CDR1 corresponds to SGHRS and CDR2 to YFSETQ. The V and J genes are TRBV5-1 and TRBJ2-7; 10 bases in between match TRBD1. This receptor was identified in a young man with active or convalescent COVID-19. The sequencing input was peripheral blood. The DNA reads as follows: TGCGCCAGCAGCTCGGTGAGGGACAGGGGCCCCTACGAGCAGTACTTC. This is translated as CASSSVRDRGPYEQYF.